This T cell receptor (beta chain) was identified during a study of OX40 agonist ivuxolimab in advanced cancers. Sequencing used immunoSEQ multiplex PCR; TCRdb keeps in-frame clones, though not all of them. The sample records 66,000 or so clones, approximately 86% being singletons. Germline V lookup: CDR1 ENHRY, CDR2 SYGVKD. The CDR3 consists of 15 residues. V dropped 7 bases and J dropped 0 bases, with 14 bases sitting between them. The material sequenced was CD4+ or CD8+ T cells sorted from blood, taken in a trial of the OX40 agonist ivuxolimab. This clonotype originated in an adult with an advanced solid tumor such as melanoma, head and neck, liver or kidney cancer. This rearrangement joins TRBV10-3 to TRBJ2-3, with D perhaps matching TRBD1 or TRBD2 (6 bases each). The CDR3 loop reads CAINDVGGSTDTQYF. The CDR3 DNA follows: TGTGCCATCAACGACGTGGGGGGCAGCACAGATACGCAGTATTTT.